The 12 T cell receptor beta chains presented below share a single source sample, sequenced in a study of T cells in Graves' hyperthyroidism and ophthalmopathy. Using RNA transcripts as the source, TCR beta CDR3 regions were amplified. Carried out on the TCR CDR3, a first-round RT-PCR used the HTBI primer set. MiXCR, run by TCRdb on the multiplex PCR reads, gives a single entry per CDR3 protein. The table shows about 620,000 distinct CDR3 sequences, with around 15% occurring only once. Input material: blood. The receptor source for this set is a woman in her 30s with Graves' hyperthyroidism.

Ten or more counts support this clonotype. The chain combines TRBV20-1 with TRBJ2-5; D remains ambiguous. The V and J ends lost 0 bases and 2 bases respectively, with 10 bases between them. There are 14 residues in the CDR3. Germline CDR1 is DFQATT and CDR2 is SNEGSKA (reference sequence). The CDR3 DNA follows: TGCAGTGCTAGAGAAGGGTCTTCACAAGAGACCCAGTACTTC. This gives the protein CSAREGSSQETQYF.

The chain couples TRBV4-2 to TRBJ1-5, with D perhaps TRBD1 (5 bases). Per the germline V gene, CDR1 is LGHNA and CDR2 is YNFKEQ. V was trimmed by 0 bases and J by 1 base, leaving 10 bases between them. The CDR3 is 16 amino acids. CDR3 coding DNA: TGTGCCAGCAGCCAAGATTTTTGGGGGAGCAATCAGCCCCAGCATTTT. It translates to CASSQDFWGSNQPQHF.

This clonotype was seen repeatedly, ten times or more. The chain links TRBV7-2 to TRBJ2-3; 9 bases agree with TRBD2. Germline V gene lookup returns CDR1 SGHTA and CDR2 FQGNSA. J was trimmed by 2 bases and V by 2 bases; bases with no gene match: 11. The length of the CDR3 is 18 residues. The CDR3 sequence: CASSLTATSGIFTDTQYF. Written as DNA, the CDR3 is TGTGCCAGCAGCTTAACCGCGACTAGCGGAATATTCACAGATACGCAGTATTTT.

This clonotype was seen ten or more times. J is TRBJ1-1 and V is TRBV15, with a tentative D call TRBD1 (5 bases). The CDR3 is 17 residues long. The V end was cut by 0 bases, the J end by 3 bases, with 17 bases between. Germline V gene sequence: CDR1 LNHNV, CDR2 YYDKDF (reference sequence). CDR3 bases: TGTGCCACCAGCAGAGACAGGGTGACGAATTCGGACACTGAAGCTTTCTTT. Translated: CATSRDRVTNSDTEAFF.

This chain connects TRBV5-1 to TRBJ1-1; TRBD1 is a possible D gene (6 bases). The CDR3 loop spans 13 amino acids. Trimming shortened V by 4 bases and J by 13 bases, and 20 bases separated the two germline ends. Looked up from germline, CDR1 is SGHRS and CDR2 is YFSETQ. Here the CDR3 reads CASSEIQGGPFFF. The CDR3 coding sequence is TGCGCCAGCAGCGAAATACAGGGAGGGCCTTTTTTCTTT.

The rearrangement joins TRBV20-1 to TRBJ2-5; 15 bases match TRBD2. The CDR3 covers 15 residues. Germline V gene sequence: CDR1 DFQATT, CDR2 SNEGSKA (reference sequence). The trim removed 5 bases at V and 5 bases at J, leaving 6 bases unmatched. This CDR3 reads CSAHRTSGRGETQYF. In nucleotides, the CDR3 is TGCAGTGCTCACAGGACTAGCGGGAGGGGGGAGACCCAGTACTTC.

The rearrangement links TRBV19 to TRBJ2-1; D not certain. CDR3 length: 14 residues. Trimming removed 3 bases from V and 7 bases from J, with 13 bases in between. Germline CDR1 LNHDA, CDR2 SQIVND (reference sequence). CDR3 protein: CASSIPLGRNEQFF. Here the CDR3 DNA reads TGTGCCAGTAGTATTCCTCTAGGTCGTAATGAGCAGTTCTTC.

This clonotype was detected many times. At one end, the junction sequence differs from germline, possibly due to a read error. The V call is TRBV7-2, the J call TRBJ1-1, with D uncertain. Germline loops: CDR1 SGHTA, CDR2 FQGNSA. The CDR3 has 13 residues. CDR3 loop: CASRFPGSTEAFF. DNA for the CDR3: TGTGCCAGCCGCTTCCCGGGGAGCACTGAAGCTTTCTTT.

This clonotype appeared many times. This rearrangement joins TRBV30 to TRBJ2-1; maybe TRBD2 (6 bases). Germline V gives CDR1 GTSNPN, CDR2 SVGIG (reference sequence). V shed 0 bases and J shed 7 bases, with 10 bases lying between them. The CDR3 is made up of 13 amino acids. This chain's CDR3 is CAWSVGRGNEQFF. CDR3 nucleotide sequence: TGTGCCTGGAGTGTAGGCCGGGGGAATGAGCAGTTCTTC.

The table lists this clonotype with many counts. This chain connects TRBV28 to TRBJ2-7; no clear D gene. Trimming left V 3 bases short and J 6 bases short, with 15 bases between. The CDR3 runs to 14 residues. Germline V lookup: CDR1 MDHEN, CDR2 SYDVKM. The CDR3 protein is CASSFLAPTTEQYF. For the CDR3, the DNA is TGTGCCAGCAGTTTCTTGGCCCCGACAACCGAGCAGTACTTC.

In this sample, this clonotype turned up many times. V usage is TRBV6-1 and J usage is TRBJ2-1; the D call may be TRBD1 or TRBD2 (5 bases each). Germline-derived CDR1 and CDR2 are MNHNS and SASEGT. This CDR3 region has 14 residues. V was clipped by 7 bases and J by 8 bases, with 18 bases between them. CDR3: CASTARWDGDEQFF. The CDR3 nucleotides read TGTGCCAGCACAGCCAGGTGGGACGGCGATGAGCAGTTCTTC.

Only a few counts were recorded for this clonotype. This chain's CDR3 is CASSLTSGRGEQYF. The CDR3 DNA sequence: TGCGCCAGCAGCCTGACTAGCGGGAGAGGCGAGCAGTACTTC. The rearrangement links TRBV5-1 to TRBJ2-7; 12 bases map to TRBD2. The CDR3 runs 14 residues. After removal of 4 bases from V and 6 bases from J, the junction contained 5 bases not matched to a gene. Germline CDR1 reads SGHRS; CDR2 reads YFSETQ.